This TCR beta chain was sequenced for a study of PD-1 blockade in classical Hodgkin lymphoma. The V and J ends lost 7 bases and 5 bases respectively, with 20 bases between them. The CDR3 consists of 16 residues. Germline loops: CDR1 MNHEY, CDR2 SMNVEV (reference sequence). Relapse was seen in all patients after autologous stem cell transplantation, and brentuximab vedotin exposure was variable. TCRdb's copy holds only in-frame clones and misses some; the assay was immunoSEQ multiplex PCR. The sample lists about 59,000 clones, roughly 90% occurring once. J is TRBJ2-2 and V is TRBV27; possible D gene TRBD2, 7 bases. This TCR derives from a human donor with classical Hodgkin lymphoma. The sequences come from peripheral blood mononuclear cells (PBMCs), collected at baseline. This CDR3 is CASKREGGKRTGELFF. CDR3 nucleotide sequence: TGTGCCAGCAAAAGAGAGGGGGGGAAGAGGACCGGGGAGCTGTTTTTT.